This T cell receptor beta chain derives from a study of CD8+ T cells in alopecia areata. Germline V CDR1 and CDR2: LNHDA, SQIVND (reference sequence). There are 18 residues in the CDR3. V was clipped by 3 bases and J by 0 bases; unmatched bases: 13. Once RNA had been extracted, it was reverse transcribed into cDNA to act as the sequencing template. Only in-frame clones appear in the TCRdb table, and some are missing; sequencing was by immunoSEQ multiplex PCR. This sample has around 50,000 clones, with roughly 96% found just once. The chain is built from TRBV19 and TRBJ1-1, with 7 bases aligning to TRBD1. The origin of this receptor is a human donor with alopecia areata. The input for sequencing was CD8+ T cells sorted from blood, taken at week 0. In DNA, the CDR3 is TGTGCCAGTAGTATCGTACTCCGGGACAGAGAAATGAACACTGAAGCTTTCTTT. Residues: CASSIVLRDREMNTEAFF.